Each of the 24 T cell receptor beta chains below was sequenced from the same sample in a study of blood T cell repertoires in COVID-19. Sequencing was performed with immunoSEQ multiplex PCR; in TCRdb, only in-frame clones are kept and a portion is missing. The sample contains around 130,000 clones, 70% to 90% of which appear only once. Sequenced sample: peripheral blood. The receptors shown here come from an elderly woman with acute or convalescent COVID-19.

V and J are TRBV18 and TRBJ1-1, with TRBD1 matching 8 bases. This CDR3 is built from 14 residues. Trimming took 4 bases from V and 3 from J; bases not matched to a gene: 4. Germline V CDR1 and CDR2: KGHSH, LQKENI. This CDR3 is CASSRDRRDTEAFF. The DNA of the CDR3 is TGTGCCAGCTCACGGGACAGGCGGGACACTGAAGCTTTCTTT.

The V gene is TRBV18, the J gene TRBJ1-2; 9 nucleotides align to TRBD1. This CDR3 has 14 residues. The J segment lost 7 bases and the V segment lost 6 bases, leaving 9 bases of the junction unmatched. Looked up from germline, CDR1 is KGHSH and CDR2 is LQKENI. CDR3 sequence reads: CASSPGQGEVGYTF. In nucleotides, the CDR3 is TGTGCCAGCTCTCCGGGACAGGGTGAGGTTGGCTACACCTTC. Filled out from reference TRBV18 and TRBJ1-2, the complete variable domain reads NAGVMQNPRHLVRRRGQEARLRCSPMKGHSHVYWYRQLPEEGLKFMVYLQKENIIDESGMPKERFSAEFPKEGPSILRIQQVVRGDSAAYFCASSPGQGEVGYTFGSGTRLTVV.

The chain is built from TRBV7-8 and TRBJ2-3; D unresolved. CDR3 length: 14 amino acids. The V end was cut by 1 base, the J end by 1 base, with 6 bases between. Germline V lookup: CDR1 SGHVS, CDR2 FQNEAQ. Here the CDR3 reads CASSLVSGTDTQYF. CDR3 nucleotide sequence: TGTGCCAGCAGCTTAGTGAGTGGCACAGATACGCAGTATTTT. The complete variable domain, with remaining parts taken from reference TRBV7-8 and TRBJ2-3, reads GAGVSQSPRYKVAKRGQDVALRCDPISGHVSLFWYQQALGQGPEFLTYFQNEAQLDKSGLPSDRFFAERPEGSVSTLKIQRTQQEDSAVYLCASSLVSGTDTQYFGPGTRLTVL.

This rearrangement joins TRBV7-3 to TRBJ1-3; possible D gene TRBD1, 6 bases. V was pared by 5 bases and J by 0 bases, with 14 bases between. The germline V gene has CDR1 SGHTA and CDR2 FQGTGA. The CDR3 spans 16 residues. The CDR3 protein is CASSKGARGSGNTIYF. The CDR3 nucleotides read TGTGCCAGCAGCAAAGGGGCCAGGGGCTCTGGAAACACCATATATTTT.

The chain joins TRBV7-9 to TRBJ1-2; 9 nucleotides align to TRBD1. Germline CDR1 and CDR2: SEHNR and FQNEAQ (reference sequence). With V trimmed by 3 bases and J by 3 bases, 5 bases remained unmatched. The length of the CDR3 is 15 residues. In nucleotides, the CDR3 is TGTGCCAGCAGCTTCCCGACAGGGGGAGACTATGGCTACACCTTC. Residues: CASSFPTGGDYGYTF.

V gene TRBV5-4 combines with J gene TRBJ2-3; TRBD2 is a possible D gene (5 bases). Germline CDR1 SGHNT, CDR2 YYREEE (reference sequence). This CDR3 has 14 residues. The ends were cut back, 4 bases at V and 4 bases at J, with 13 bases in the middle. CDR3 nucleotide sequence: TGTGCCAGCAGCCTACCGGGGAGCGCAGATACGCAGTATTTT. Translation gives CASSLPGSADTQYF. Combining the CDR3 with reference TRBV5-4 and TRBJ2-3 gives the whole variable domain ETGVTQSPTHLIKTRGQQVTLRCSSQSGHNTVSWYQQALGQGPQFIFQYYREEENGRGNFPPRFSGLQFPNYSSELNVNALELDDSALYLCASSLPGSADTQYFGPGTRLTVL.

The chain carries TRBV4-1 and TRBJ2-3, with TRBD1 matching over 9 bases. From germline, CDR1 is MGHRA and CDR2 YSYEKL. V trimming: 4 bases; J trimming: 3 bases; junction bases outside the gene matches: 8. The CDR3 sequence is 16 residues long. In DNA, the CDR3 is TGCGCCAGCAGCCTGACCCCGGGACAGGGTACAGATACGCAGTATTTT. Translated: CASSLTPGQGTDTQYF.

CDR3 in DNA: TGTGCCAGCAGCTCTGAGGGCGGGGGGCGTTACGAGCAGTACTTC. Translated: CASSSEGGGRYEQYF. This chain uses TRBV13 with TRBJ2-7; TRBD2 agrees at 8 bases. The ends lost 4 bases at V and 4 bases at J; junction bases unmatched: 9. The CDR3 spans 15 residues. Looked up from germline, CDR1 is PRHDT and CDR2 is FYEKMQ (reference sequence).

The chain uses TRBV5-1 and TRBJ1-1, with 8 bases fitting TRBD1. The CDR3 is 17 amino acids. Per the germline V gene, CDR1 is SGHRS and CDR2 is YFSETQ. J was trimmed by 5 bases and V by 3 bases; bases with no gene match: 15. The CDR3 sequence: CASSSPAADRERTEAFF. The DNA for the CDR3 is TGCGCCAGCAGCTCACCCGCCGCGGACAGGGAGAGGACTGAAGCTTTCTTT.

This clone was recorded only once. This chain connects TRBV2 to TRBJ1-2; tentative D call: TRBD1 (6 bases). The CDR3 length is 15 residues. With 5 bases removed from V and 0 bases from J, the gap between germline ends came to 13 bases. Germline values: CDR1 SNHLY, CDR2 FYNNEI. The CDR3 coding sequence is TGTGCCAGCAGTTGGACAGTCCAAGCTAACTATGGCTACACCTTC. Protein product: CASSWTVQANYGYTF.

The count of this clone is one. Here the CDR3 DNA reads TGTGCCAGCAGCTCGACAGCCTATAATTCACCCCTCCACTTT. Protein product: CASSSTAYNSPLHF. The chain uses TRBV7-2 and TRBJ1-6; D perhaps matches TRBD1 (5 bases). The V end was cut by 4 bases, the J end by 2 bases, with 6 bases between. The CDR3 runs 14 residues. Germline CDR1 and CDR2: SGHTA and FQGNSA.

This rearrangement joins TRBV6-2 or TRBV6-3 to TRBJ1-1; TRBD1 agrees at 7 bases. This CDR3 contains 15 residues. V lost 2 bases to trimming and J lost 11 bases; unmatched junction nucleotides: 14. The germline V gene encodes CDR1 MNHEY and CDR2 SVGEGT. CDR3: CASSYGDDRVGWAFF. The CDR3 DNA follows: TGTGCCAGCAGTTACGGAGACGACAGGGTGGGGTGGGCTTTCTTT.

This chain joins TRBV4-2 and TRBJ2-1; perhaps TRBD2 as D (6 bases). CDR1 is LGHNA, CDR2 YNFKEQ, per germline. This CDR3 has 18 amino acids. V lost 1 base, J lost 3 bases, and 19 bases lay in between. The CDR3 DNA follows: TGTGCCAGCAGCCAAGCAGGGCGGGGACCTTCGGGCTACAATGAGCAGTTCTTC. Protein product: CASSQAGRGPSGYNEQFF.

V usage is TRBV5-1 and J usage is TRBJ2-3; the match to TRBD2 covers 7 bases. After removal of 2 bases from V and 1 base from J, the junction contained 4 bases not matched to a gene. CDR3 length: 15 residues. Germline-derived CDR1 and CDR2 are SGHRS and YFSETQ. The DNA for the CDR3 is TGCGCCAGCAGCTTAGGACTAGGCGGCACAGATACGCAGTATTTT. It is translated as CASSLGLGGTDTQYF. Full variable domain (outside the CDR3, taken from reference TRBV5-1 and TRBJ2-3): KAGVTQTPRYLIKTRGQQVTLSCSPISGHRSVSWYQQTPGQGLQFLFEYFSETQRNKGNFPGRFSGRQFSNSRSEMNVSTLELGDSALYLCASSLGLGGTDTQYFGPGTRLTVL.

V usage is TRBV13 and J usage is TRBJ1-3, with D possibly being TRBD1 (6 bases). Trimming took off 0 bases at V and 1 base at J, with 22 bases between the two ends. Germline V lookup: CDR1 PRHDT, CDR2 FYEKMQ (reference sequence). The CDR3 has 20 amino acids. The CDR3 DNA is TGTGCCAGCAGCTTAGGGCTCCCGGCCAGCCGACAGGAGTCTGGAAACACCATATATTTT. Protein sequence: CASSLGLPASRQESGNTIYF.

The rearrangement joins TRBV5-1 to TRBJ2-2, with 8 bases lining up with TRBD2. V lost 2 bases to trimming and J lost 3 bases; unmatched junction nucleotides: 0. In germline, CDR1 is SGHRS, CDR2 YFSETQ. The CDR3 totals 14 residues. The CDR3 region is CASSFGGDTGELFF. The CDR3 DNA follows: TGCGCCAGCAGCTTCGGGGGGGACACCGGGGAGCTGTTTTTT.

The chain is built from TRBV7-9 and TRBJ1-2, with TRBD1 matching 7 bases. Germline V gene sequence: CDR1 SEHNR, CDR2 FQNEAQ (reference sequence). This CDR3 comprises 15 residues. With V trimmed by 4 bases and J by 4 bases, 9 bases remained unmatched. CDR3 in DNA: TGTGCCAGCAGCTCGGGACAGCCCGGGCGCTATGGCTACACCTTC. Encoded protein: CASSSGQPGRYGYTF.

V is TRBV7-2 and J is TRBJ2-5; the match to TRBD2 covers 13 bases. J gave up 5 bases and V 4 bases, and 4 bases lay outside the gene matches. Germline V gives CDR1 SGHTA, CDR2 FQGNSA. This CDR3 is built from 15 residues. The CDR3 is CASSSTSGGFETQYF. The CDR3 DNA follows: TGTGCCAGCAGCTCGACTAGCGGGGGGTTCGAGACCCAGTACTTC.

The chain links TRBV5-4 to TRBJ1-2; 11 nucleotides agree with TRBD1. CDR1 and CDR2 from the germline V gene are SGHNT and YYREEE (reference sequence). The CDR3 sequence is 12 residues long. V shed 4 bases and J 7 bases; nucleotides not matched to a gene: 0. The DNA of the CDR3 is TGTGCCAGCAGCGGGACAGGGGGTGGCTACACCTTC. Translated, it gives CASSGTGGGYTF.

CDR3 sequence (DNA): TGTGCCAGCAGGGGAGGGGGTAAAGCTAATGAAAAACTGTTTTTT. It codes for CASRGGGKANEKLFF. This rearrangement joins TRBV6-5 to TRBJ1-4, with D tentatively TRBD1 (6 bases). The V and J ends lost 6 bases and 3 bases respectively, with 14 bases between them. The CDR3 totals 15 residues. Germline lookup yields CDR1 MNHEY and CDR2 SVGAGI.

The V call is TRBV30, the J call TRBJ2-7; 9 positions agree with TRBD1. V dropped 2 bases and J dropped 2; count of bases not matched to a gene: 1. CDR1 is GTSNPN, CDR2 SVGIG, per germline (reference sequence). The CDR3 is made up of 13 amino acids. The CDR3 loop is CAWSRDRAYEQYF. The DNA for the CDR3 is TGTGCCTGGAGTCGGGACAGGGCCTACGAGCAGTACTTC.

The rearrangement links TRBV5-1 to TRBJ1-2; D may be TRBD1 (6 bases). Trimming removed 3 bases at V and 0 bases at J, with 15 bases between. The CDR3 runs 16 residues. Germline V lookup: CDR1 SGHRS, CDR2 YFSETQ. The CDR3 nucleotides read TGCGCCAGCAGCTCGATGACAGGCCTAGCTAACTATGGCTACACCTTC. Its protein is CASSSMTGLANYGYTF. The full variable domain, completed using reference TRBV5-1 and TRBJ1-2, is KAGVTQTPRYLIKTRGQQVTLSCSPISGHRSVSWYQQTPGQGLQFLFEYFSETQRNKGNFPGRFSGRQFSNSRSEMNVSTLELGDSALYLCASSSMTGLANYGYTFGSGTRLTVV.

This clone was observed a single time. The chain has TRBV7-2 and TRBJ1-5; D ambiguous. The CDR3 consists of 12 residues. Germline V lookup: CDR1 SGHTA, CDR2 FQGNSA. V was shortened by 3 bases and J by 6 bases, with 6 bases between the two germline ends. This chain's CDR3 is CASSLAGQPQHF. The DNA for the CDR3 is TGTGCCAGCAGCTTGGCGGGTCAGCCCCAGCATTTT.

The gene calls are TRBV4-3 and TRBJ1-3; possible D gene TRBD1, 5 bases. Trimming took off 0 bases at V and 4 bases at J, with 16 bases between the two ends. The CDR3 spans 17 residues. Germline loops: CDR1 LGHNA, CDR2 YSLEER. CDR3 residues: CASSQEAMEGMGNTIYF. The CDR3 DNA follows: TGCGCCAGCAGCCAAGAAGCAATGGAGGGGATGGGAAACACCATATATTTT.